A selection of T cell receptor beta chains follows, all from one sample in a study of CD8 T cells in ankylosing spondylitis. TCRdb independently ran MiXCR on the 5' RACE reads; one entry per CDR3 protein. The sample has a few hundred thousand distinct CDR3 sequences, 15% to 20% seen once. The sequencing input was blood, either unsorted or a sorted T cell fraction (not recorded which). The receptors were sampled from a male donor with ankylosing spondylitis. The CDR3 runs from the conserved cysteine through the conserved F or W. D genes are given only for firm matches. Expanded clones get a size class; other rows say once, few or many, or leave the size out.

d_gene	abundance	v_gene	j_gene	CDR3aa	CDR3nt
-	-	TRBV5-1	TRBJ2-2	CASSLYGTQGTGELFF	TGCGCCAGCAGCTTGTATGGGACACAGGGCACCGGGGAGCTGTTTTTT
-	-	TRBV13	TRBJ2-7	CASSLGGEIYEQYF	TGTGCCAGCAGCTTAGGGGGCGAGATCTACGAGCAGTACTTC
TRBD1	-	TRBV19	TRBJ1-1	CASSRTGNTEAFF	TGTGCCAGTAGTCGGACAGGGAACACTGAAGCTTTCTTT
-	few	TRBV4-1	TRBJ2-7	CASSQRTDSYEQYF	TGCGCCAGCAGCCAAAGGACAGACTCCTACGAGCAGTACTTC
-	many	TRBV29-1	TRBJ2-5	CSVVQETQYF	TGCAGCGTTGTTCAAGAGACCCAGTACTTC
-	-	TRBV7-9	TRBJ2-1	CASSLRTSRGSYNEQFF	TGTGCCAGCAGCTTACGGACGAGTAGGGGTTCCTACAATGAGCAGTTCTTC
-	-	TRBV6-1	TRBJ1-1	CASSEGGGGRAFF	TGTGCCAGCAGTGAAGGGGGCGGGGGCAGAGCTTTCTTT
TRBD2	few	TRBV12-3/TRBV12-4	TRBJ2-7	CASRPRGGYEQYF	TGTGCCAGCAGGCCCCGGGGGGGCTACGAGCAGTACTTC
-	few	TRBV7-9	TRBJ2-1	CASSLEDDPTYNEQFF	TGTGCCAGCAGCTTAGAAGATGACCCCACCTACAATGAGCAGTTCTTC
-	few	TRBV7-9	TRBJ2-2	CASSPPDWFGELFF	TGTGCCAGCAGCCCGCCCGACTGGTTCGGGGAGCTGTTTTTT
TRBD2	many	TRBV7-8	TRBJ2-3	CASSEGTSGTSTDTQYF	TGTGCCAGCAGCGAAGGGACTAGCGGGACCAGCACAGATACGCAGTATTTT
TRBD1	-	TRBV6-1	TRBJ2-2	CASSGVDRDTGELFF	TGTGCCAGCAGTGGAGTGGACAGGGACACCGGGGAGCTGTTTTTT
TRBD1	many	TRBV6-4	TRBJ2-3	CASSETGGGTDTQYF	TGTGCCAGCAGCGAGACAGGGGGCGGGACAGATACGCAGTATTTT
TRBD2	-	TRBV29-1	TRBJ2-5	CSVGGDRLAGETQYF	TGCAGCGTTGGGGGGGACAGACTAGCGGGAGAGACCCAGTACTTC
-	-	TRBV4-2	TRBJ2-5	CASSQELGNPEAETQYF	TGTGCCAGCAGCCAAGAGCTCGGGAACCCCGAGGCAGAGACCCAGTACTTC
TRBD1	once	TRBV6-1	TRBJ2-7	CASSEGDSGYEQYF	TGTGCCAGCAGTGAAGGGGACAGCGGCTACGAGCAGTACTTC
-	-	TRBV19	TRBJ2-2	CASSPLDPGELFF	TGTGCCAGTAGTCCACTAGATCCCGGGGAGCTGTTTTTT
-	-	TRBV11-1	TRBJ1-1	CASSLDGGPPEAFF	TGTGCCAGCAGCTTAGATGGGGGCCCCCCTGAAGCTTTCTTT
TRBD2	-	TRBV27	TRBJ2-1	CASTRAGDGFNEQFF	TGTGCCAGCACCAGAGCGGGGGATGGGTTCAATGAGCAGTTCTTC
TRBD2	-	TRBV27	TRBJ2-7	CASSLGGVHEQYF	TGTGCCAGCAGTCTGGGAGGGGTCCACGAGCAGTACTTC
-	-	TRBV10-3	TRBJ2-7	CATRPEGFDEQYF	TGTGCCACCCGACCTGAGGGGTTTGACGAGCAGTACTTC
-	many	TRBV12-3/TRBV12-4	TRBJ2-3	CASSPPGVVGTDTQYF	TGTGCCAGCAGTCCCCCTGGGGTGGTGGGCACAGATACGCAGTATTTT
-	-	TRBV27	TRBJ1-2	CASRSQASGSYGYTF	TGTGCCAGCAGATCTCAGGCCTCAGGGTCCTATGGCTACACCTTC
-	few	TRBV18	TRBJ2-3	CASSAWTGTDTQYF	TGTGCCAGCTCGGCGTGGACAGGCACAGATACGCAGTATTTT
-	-	TRBV5-5	TRBJ1-1	CASSRMKTDTEAFF	TGTGCCAGCAGCCGAATGAAGACAGACACTGAAGCTTTCTTT
-	many	TRBV29-1	TRBJ2-3	CSVEGGRGPPFSTDTQYF	TGCAGCGTTGAAGGCGGAAGGGGCCCACCCTTCAGCACAGATACGCAGTATTTT
-	few	TRBV5-1	TRBJ2-1	CASSLSDPANEQFF	TGCGCCAGCAGCTTGTCGGACCCAGCGAATGAGCAGTTCTTC
-	-	TRBV9	TRBJ1-1	CASSADLMNTEAFF	TGTGCCAGCAGCGCAGACCTGATGAACACTGAAGCTTTCTTT
-	few	TRBV12-3/TRBV12-4	TRBJ2-2	CASLAPTGELFF	TGTGCCAGCCTCGCCCCCACCGGGGAGCTGTTTTTT
-	many	TRBV4-1	TRBJ2-7	CASSQDYGDLTGEQYF	TGCGCCAGCAGCCAAGATTACGGGGACCTCACGGGGGAGCAGTACTTC
-	-	TRBV9	TRBJ1-2	CASSVALASNGYTF	TGTGCCAGCAGCGTAGCTTTGGCAAGTAATGGCTACACCTTC
-	many	TRBV28	TRBJ2-5	CASSAIAVQETQYF	TGTGCCAGCAGTGCCATAGCGGTTCAAGAGACCCAGTACTTC
TRBD1	few	TRBV9	TRBJ2-7	CASSVDRGPEQYF	TGTGCCAGCAGCGTAGACAGGGGCCCCGAGCAGTACTTC
TRBD1	few	TRBV9	TRBJ2-7	CASSVDAGQGYEQYF	TGTGCCAGCAGCGTAGACGCAGGACAGGGTTACGAGCAGTACTTC
-	-	TRBV5-6	TRBJ1-6	CASSLLGTSNSPLHF	TGTGCCAGCAGCTTGCTAGGGACATCGAATTCACCCCTCCACTTT
TRBD2	-	TRBV7-6	TRBJ2-5	CASSLTSGGAQETQYF	TGTGCCAGCAGCCTAACTAGCGGGGGGGCCCAAGAGACCCAGTACTTC
TRBD2	-	TRBV20-1	TRBJ2-3	CSARAGLAEITDTQYF	TGCAGTGCTAGGGCCGGACTAGCGGAAATCACAGATACGCAGTATTTT
-	-	TRBV7-9	TRBJ1-5	CASSFPNQPQHF	TGTGCCAGCAGCTTTCCCAATCAGCCCCAGCATTTT